This T cell receptor beta chain is from a study of T cell responses to AZD1222 COVID-19 vaccine. The CDR3 contains 12 residues. The V gene lost 10 bases and the J gene lost 2 bases, with 11 bases spanning the gap. The assay was immunoSEQ multiplex PCR, and TCRdb's table has in-frame clones only and misses some. The table lists some 110,000 clones, approximately 90% of them singletons. The input for sequencing was peripheral blood, taken 28 days after the second AZD1222 dose. The chain carries TRBV12-3 or TRBV12-4 and TRBJ1-2; D gene unclear. This sequence originates from an adult who received the AZD1222 COVID-19 vaccine. CDR3 region: CATHGRNYGYTF. Written as DNA, the CDR3 is TGTGCCACCCACGGACGGAACTATGGCTACACCTTC.